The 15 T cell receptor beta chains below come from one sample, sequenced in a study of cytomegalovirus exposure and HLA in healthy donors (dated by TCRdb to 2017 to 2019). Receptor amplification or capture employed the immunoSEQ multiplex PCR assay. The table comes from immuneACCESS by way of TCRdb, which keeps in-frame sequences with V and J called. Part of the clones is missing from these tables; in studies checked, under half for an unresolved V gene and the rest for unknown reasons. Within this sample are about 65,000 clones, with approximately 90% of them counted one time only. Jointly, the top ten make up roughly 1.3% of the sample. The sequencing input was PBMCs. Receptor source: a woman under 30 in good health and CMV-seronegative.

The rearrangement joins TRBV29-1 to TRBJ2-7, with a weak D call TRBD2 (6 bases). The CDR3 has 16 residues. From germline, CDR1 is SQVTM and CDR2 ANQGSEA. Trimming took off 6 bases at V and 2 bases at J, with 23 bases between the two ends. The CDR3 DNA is TGCAGCGTGGGGGGAGCTGTGGGCAGGGCACCCTACGAGCAGTACTTC. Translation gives CSVGGAVGRAPYEQYF.

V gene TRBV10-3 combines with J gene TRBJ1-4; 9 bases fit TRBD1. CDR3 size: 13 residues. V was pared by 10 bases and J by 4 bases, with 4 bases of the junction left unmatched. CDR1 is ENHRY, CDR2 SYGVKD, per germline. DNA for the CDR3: TGTGCCACGACAGGGGGGGATAATGAAAAACTGTTTTTT. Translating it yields CATTGGDNEKLFF.

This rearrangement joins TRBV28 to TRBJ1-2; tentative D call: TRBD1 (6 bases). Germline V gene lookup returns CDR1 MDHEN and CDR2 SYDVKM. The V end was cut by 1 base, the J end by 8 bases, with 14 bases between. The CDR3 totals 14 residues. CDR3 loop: CASSLSQGRLGYTF. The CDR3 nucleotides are TGTGCCAGCAGTTTATCTCAGGGGCGCTTAGGCTACACCTTC.

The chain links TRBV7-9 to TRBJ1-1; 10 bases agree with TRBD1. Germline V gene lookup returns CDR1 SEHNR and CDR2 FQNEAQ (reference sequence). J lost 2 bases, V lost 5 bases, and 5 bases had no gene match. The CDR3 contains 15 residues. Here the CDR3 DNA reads TGTGCCAGCAGCCCGGACAGGGGGAGCAACACTGAAGCTTTCTTT. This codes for CASSPDRGSNTEAFF.

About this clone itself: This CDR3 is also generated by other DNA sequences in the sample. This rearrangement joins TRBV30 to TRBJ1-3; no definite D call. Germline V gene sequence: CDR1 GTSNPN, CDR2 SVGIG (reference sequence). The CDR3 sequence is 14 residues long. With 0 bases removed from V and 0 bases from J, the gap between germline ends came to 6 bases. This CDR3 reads CAWSVGLSGNTIYF. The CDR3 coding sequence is TGTGCCTGGAGTGTAGGACTCTCTGGAAACACCATATATTTT.

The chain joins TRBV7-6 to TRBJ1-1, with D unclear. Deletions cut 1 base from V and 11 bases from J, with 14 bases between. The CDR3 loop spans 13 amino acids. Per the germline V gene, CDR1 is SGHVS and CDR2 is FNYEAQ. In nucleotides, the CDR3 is TGTGCCAGCAGCTTAGGGGAGAAGCGGGTTGCTTTCTTT. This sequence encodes CASSLGEKRVAFF.

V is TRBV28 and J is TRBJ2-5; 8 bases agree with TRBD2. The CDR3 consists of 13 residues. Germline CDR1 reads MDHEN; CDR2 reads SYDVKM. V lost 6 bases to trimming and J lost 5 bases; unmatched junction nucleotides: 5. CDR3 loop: CASSRGGSETQYF. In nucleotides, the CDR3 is TGTGCCAGCAGCCGGGGGGGTTCTGAGACCCAGTACTTC. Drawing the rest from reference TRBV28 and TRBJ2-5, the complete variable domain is DVKVTQSSRYLVKRTGEKVFLECVQDMDHENMFWYRQDPGLGLRLIYFSYDVKMKEKGDIPEGYSVSREKKERFSLILESASTNQTSMYLCASSRGGSETQYFGPGTRLLVL.

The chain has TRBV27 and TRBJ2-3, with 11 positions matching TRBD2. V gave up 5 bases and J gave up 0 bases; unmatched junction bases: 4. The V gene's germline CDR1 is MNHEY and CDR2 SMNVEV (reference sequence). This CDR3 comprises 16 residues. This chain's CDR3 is CASSQWTSGSTDTQYF. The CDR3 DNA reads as TGTGCCAGCAGTCAATGGACTAGCGGGAGCACAGATACGCAGTATTTT.

Here the CDR3 DNA reads TGTGCCAGCAGTTCCACAGGGACGGCAAGCTCCTACGAGCAGTACTTC. This encodes CASSSTGTASSYEQYF. The rearrangement links TRBV6-6 to TRBJ2-7; D is possibly TRBD1 (6 bases). There are 16 residues in the CDR3. The germline V gene has CDR1 MNHNY and CDR2 SVGAGI (reference sequence). The germline V and J ends were trimmed by 4 bases and 0 bases, with 16 bases remaining between them.

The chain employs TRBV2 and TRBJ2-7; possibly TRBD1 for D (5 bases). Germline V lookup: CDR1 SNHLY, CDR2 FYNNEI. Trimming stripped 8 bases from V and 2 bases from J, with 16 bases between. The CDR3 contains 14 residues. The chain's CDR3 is CASALGSGPYEQYF. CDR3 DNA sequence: TGTGCCAGCGCCCTAGGGTCAGGGCCCTACGAGCAGTACTTC.

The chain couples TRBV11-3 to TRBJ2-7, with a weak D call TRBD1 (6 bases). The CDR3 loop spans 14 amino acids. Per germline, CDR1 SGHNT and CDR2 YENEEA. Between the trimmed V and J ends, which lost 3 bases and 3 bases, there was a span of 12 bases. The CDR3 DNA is TGTGCCAGCAGCTTGGGGGCGCTGAGCTACGAGCAGTACTTC. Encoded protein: CASSLGALSYEQYF.

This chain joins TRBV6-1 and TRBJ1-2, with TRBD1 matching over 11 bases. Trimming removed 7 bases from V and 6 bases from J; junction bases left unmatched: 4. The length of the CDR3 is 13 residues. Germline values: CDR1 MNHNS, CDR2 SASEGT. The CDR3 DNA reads TGTGCCAGCATCCGGACAGGGGGCCATGGCTACACCTTC. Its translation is CASIRTGGHGYTF.

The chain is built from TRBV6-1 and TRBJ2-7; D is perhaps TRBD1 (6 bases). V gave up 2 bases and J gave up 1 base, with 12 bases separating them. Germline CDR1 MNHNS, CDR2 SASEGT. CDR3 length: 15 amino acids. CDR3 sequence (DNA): TGTGCCAGCAGTGAAACACTAGGGACATCCTACGAGCAGTACTTC. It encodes CASSETLGTSYEQYF.

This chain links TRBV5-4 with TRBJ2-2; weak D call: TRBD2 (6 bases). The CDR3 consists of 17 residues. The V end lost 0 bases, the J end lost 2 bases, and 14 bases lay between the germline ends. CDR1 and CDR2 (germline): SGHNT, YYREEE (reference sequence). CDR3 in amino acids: CASSLASGTRNTGELFF. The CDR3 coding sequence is TGTGCCAGCAGCTTGGCCTCGGGGACTCGAAACACCGGGGAGCTGTTTTTT.

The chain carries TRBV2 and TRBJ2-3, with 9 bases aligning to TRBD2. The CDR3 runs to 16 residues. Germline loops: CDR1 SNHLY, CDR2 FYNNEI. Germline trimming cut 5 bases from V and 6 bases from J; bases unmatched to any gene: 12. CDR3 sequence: CASSPPSGGRADTQYF. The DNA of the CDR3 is TGTGCCAGCAGTCCCCCGAGTGGCGGGAGGGCGGATACGCAGTATTTT.